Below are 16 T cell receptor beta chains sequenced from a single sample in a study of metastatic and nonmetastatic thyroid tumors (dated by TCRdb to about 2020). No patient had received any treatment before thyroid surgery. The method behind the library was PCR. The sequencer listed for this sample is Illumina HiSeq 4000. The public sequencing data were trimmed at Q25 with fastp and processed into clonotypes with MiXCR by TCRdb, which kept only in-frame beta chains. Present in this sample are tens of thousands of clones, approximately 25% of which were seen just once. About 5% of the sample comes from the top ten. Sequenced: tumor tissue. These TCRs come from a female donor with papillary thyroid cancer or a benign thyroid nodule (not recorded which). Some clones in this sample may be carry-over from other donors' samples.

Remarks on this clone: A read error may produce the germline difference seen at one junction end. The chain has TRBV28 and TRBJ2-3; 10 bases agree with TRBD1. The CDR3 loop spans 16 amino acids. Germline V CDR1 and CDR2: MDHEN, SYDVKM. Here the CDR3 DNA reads TGTGCCAGCAGTCTTATGACAGGGGGCTGCACATATACGCATTATTTT. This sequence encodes CASSLMTGGCTYTHYF.

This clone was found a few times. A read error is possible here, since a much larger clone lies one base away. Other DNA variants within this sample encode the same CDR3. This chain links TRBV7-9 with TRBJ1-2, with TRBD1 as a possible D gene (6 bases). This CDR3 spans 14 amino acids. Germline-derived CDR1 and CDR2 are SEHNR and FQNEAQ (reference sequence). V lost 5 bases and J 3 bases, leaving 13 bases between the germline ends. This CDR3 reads CASSTSGADYGYTF. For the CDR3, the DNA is TGTGCCAGCAGCACCTCGGGGGCTGACTATGGCTACACCTTC. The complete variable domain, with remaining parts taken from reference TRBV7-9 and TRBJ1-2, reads DTGVSQNPRHKITKRGQNVTFRCDPISEHNRLYWYRQTLGQGPEFLTYFQNEAQLEKSRLLSDRFSAERPKGSFSTLEIQRTEQGDSAMYLCASSTSGADYGYTFGSGTRLTVV.

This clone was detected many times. This chain's CDR3 is CAWKAGGTNTGELFF. CDR3 DNA sequence: TGTGCCTGGAAGGCAGGCGGGACGAACACCGGGGAGCTGTTTTTT. This chain uses TRBV30 with TRBJ2-2; D might be TRBD2 (6 bases). With 4 bases removed from V and 0 bases from J, the gap between germline ends came to 12 bases. Germline V gene sequence: CDR1 GTSNPN, CDR2 SVGIG (reference sequence). The CDR3 totals 15 residues.

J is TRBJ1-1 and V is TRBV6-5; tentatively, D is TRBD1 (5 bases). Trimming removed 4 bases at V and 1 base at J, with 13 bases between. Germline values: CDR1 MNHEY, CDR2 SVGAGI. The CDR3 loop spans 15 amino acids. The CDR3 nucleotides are TGTGCCAGCAGTTCCCTGCCGGGGGGGAACACTGAAGCTTTCTTT. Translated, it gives CASSSLPGGNTEAFF.

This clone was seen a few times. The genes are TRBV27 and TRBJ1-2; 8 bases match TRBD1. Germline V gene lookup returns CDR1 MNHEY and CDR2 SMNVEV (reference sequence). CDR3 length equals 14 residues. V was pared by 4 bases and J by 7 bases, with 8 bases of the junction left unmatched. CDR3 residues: CASSSGQGRRGYTF. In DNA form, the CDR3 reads TGTGCCAGCAGTTCTGGACAGGGACGACGTGGCTACACCTTC.

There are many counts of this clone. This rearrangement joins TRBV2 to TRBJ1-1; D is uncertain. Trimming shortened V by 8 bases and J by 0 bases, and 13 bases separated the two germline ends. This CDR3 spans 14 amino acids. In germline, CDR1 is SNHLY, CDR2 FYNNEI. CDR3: CASEWSGLNTEAFF. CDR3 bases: TGTGCCAGCGAGTGGTCCGGATTGAACACTGAAGCTTTCTTT.

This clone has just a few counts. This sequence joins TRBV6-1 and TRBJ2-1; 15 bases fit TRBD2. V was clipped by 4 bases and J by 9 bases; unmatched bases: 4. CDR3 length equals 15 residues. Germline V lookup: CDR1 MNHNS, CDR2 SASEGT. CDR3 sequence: CASSAGTSGGSEQFF. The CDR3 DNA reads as TGTGCCAGCAGTGCCGGGACTAGCGGGGGGAGTGAGCAGTTCTTC.

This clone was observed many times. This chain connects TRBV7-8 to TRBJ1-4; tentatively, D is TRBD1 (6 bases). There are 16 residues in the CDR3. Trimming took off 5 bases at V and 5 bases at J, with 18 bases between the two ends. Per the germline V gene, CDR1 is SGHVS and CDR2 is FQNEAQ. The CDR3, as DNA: TGTGCCAGCAGCCCTGGACAGCGATCGATAAATGAAAAACTGTTTTTT. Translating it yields CASSPGQRSINEKLFF.

The CDR3 DNA reads TGTGCCAGCAGCATGAATCAGGGACCCCTATTGCACGAGCAGTACTTC. This sequence encodes CASSMNQGPLLHEQYF. The chain joins TRBV11-1 to TRBJ2-7, with D possibly called TRBD1 or TRBD2 (5 bases each). Germline CDR1 reads SGHAT; CDR2 reads FQDESV (reference sequence). V lost 5 bases and J 5 bases, leaving 22 bases between the germline ends. This CDR3 is 16 amino acids long. The full variable domain, rest sourced from reference TRBV11-1 and TRBJ2-7, is EAEVAQSPRYKITEKSQAVAFWCDPISGHATLYWYRQILGQGPELLVQFQDESVVDDSQLPKDRFSAERLKGVDSTLKIQPAELGDSAMYLCASSMNQGPLLHEQYFGPGTRLTVT.

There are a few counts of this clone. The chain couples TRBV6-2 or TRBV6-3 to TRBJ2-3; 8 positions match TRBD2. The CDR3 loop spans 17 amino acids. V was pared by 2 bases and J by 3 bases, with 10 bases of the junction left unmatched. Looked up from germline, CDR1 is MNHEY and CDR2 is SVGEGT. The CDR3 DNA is TGTGCCAGCAGTTACCTCTCCCCGGGAGGGGGAACAGATACGCAGTATTTT. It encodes CASSYLSPGGGTDTQYF.

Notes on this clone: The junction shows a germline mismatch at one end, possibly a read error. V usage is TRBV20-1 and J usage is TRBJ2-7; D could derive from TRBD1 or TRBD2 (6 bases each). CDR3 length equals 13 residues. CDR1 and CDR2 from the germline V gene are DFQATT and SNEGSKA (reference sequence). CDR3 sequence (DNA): TGCAGTGCTAATCCGGGGGCGCATGACGATCAGTACTTC. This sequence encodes CSANPGAHDDQYF.

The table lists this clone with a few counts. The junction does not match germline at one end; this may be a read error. CDR3 in DNA: TGTACCACCAGCAGGGGGGGGCCCGGGACAGTGAGGTACTTC. It codes for CTTSRGGPGTVRYF. This rearrangement joins TRBV15 to TRBJ2-7; D may match TRBD1 or TRBD2 (7 bases each). CDR3 length: 14 residues. Germline lookup yields CDR1 LNHNV and CDR2 YYDKDF (reference sequence).

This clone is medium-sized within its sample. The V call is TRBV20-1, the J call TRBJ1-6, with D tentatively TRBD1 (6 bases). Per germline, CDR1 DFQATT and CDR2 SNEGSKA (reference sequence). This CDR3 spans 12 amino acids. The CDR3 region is CTLSRGPSPLHF. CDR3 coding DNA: TGCACCCTATCCCGGGGGCCTTCACCCCTCCACTTT.

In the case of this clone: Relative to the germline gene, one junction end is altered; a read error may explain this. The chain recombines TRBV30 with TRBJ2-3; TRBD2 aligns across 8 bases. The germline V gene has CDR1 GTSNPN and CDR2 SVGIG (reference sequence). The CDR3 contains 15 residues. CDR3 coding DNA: TGTTCCTGTAGTGTCGGCGGGGGGATCACAGATACGCAGTATTTT. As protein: CSCSVGGGITDTQYF.

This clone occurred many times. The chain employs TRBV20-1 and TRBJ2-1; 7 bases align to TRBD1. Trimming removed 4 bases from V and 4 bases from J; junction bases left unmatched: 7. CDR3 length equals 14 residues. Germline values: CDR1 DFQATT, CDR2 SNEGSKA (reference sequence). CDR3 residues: CSANRGPGYNEQFF. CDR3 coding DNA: TGCAGTGCTAACAGGGGCCCGGGGTACAATGAGCAGTTCTTC.

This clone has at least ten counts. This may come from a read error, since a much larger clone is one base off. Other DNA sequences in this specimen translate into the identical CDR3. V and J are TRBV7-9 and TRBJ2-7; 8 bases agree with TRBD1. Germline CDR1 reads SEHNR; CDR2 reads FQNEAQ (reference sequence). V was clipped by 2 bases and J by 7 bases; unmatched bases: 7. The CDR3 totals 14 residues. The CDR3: CASSLQGAGYEQYF. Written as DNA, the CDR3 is TGTGCCAGCAGCTTACAGGGGGCCGGCTATGAGCAGTACTTC.